In this sample, the clone carrying this TCR beta chain turned up once. Its antigen is not known. This sample is drawn from a study of T cell responses to AZD1222 COVID-19 vaccine. TCRdb's table, derived via immunoSEQ multiplex PCR, lists solely in-frame clones and lacks some. The repertoire holds some 130,000 clones, with around 84% as singletons. Findings and limits, study-wide: Females outnumbered males among donors, who were mostly white British; clonal diversity was possibly underestimated.

This specimen consisted of peripheral blood, obtained on day 0 of AZD1222 vaccination. The receptor comes from an adult in good health.

The CDR3 loop is CASSERGTIPSPLHF. The DNA for the CDR3 is TGTGCCAGCAGTGAACGGGGAACCATACCTTCACCCCTCCACTTT. The rearrangement joins TRBV2 to TRBJ1-6; D is undetermined. V shed 2 bases and J shed 9 bases, with 14 bases lying between them. The CDR3 is made up of 15 amino acids. The germline V gene has CDR1 SNHLY and CDR2 FYNNEI.